These 21 T cell receptor beta chains share one sample of origin, sequenced in a study of blood T cell repertoires in COVID-19. Only in-frame clones appear in the TCRdb table, and some are missing; sequencing was by immunoSEQ multiplex PCR. Altogether over 250,000 clones are present, roughly 91% being singletons, with the ten largest covering 0.99%. The sequenced sample was peripheral blood. These receptors all come from a middle-aged woman who had recovered from COVID-19.

The chain links TRBV9 to TRBJ2-2, with TRBD2 matching 8 bases. The CDR3 is made up of 18 amino acids. The germline gives CDR1 SGDLS, CDR2 YYNGEE. Trimming at V came to 0 bases and at J to 6 bases, leaving 13 bases not matched to a gene. CDR3 DNA: TGTGCCAGCAGCGTAGTTTCGGGAGGGCCCTCGGGGGCCGGGGAGCTGTTTTTT. Translating it yields CASSVVSGGPSGAGELFF.

The chain recombines TRBV29-1 with TRBJ2-7, with TRBD1 matching over 9 bases. The germline CDR1 and CDR2 sequences are SQVTM and ANQGSEA. This CDR3 spans 13 amino acids. V lost 6 bases, J lost 5 bases, and 8 bases stayed unmatched. The CDR3 region is CSVRPGQGNEQYF. The CDR3 nucleotides read TGCAGCGTCCGGCCGGGACAGGGTAACGAGCAGTACTTC.

This clone appeared a few times. The rearrangement joins TRBV7-9 to TRBJ1-2; 7 bases match TRBD1. V trimming: 5 bases; J trimming: 4 bases; junction bases outside the gene matches: 10. Germline V gene data show CDR1 as SEHNR and CDR2 as FQNEAQ (reference sequence). The CDR3 sequence is 15 residues long. The CDR3 nucleotides are TGTGCCAGCAGCCCGGGACAGATCACTATCTATGGCTACACCTTC. This sequence encodes CASSPGQITIYGYTF.

The V and J genes are TRBV19 and TRBJ2-1, with 9 bases identical to TRBD2. CDR1 LNHDA and CDR2 SQIVND come from the germline V gene (reference sequence). The CDR3 has 15 residues. V dropped 7 bases and J dropped 6; count of bases not matched to a gene: 10. The chain's CDR3 is CASNPGTSPTNEQFF. In DNA, the CDR3 is TGTGCCAGTAACCCGGGGACTAGCCCTACCAATGAGCAGTTCTTC.

V is TRBV11-1 and J is TRBJ2-1; a weak D match, TRBD2 (5 bases). The CDR3 has 13 amino acids. V lost 3 bases to trimming and J lost 7 bases, with 10 bases between them. Germline CDR1 reads SGHAT; CDR2 reads FQDESV (reference sequence). CDR3 nucleotide sequence: TGTGCCAGCAGCTTTTTTGGGGAGAATGAGCAGTTCTTC. Translated, it gives CASSFFGENEQFF.

The chain joins TRBV5-1 to TRBJ2-1, with 7 bases aligning to TRBD2. The junction had 13 bases not matched to a gene; V was cut back by 4 bases and J by 0 bases. Germline CDR1 SGHRS, CDR2 YFSETQ. The CDR3 runs to 18 residues. The CDR3 loop is CASSRGPAGPGSYNEQFF. The CDR3 region has the DNA TGCGCCAGCAGCCGGGGACCAGCGGGACCGGGCTCCTACAATGAGCAGTTCTTC.

With respect to this clone: The sample has other DNA sequences that encode this CDR3 too. The chain has TRBV18 and TRBJ2-1; no clear D gene. Germline V gene lookup returns CDR1 KGHSH and CDR2 LQKENI. Trimming shortened V by 2 bases and J by 0 bases, and 8 bases separated the two germline ends. The CDR3 consists of 15 residues. The CDR3 DNA follows: TGTGCCAGCTCACCAGGTACGAGCTCCTACAATGAGCAGTTCTTC. It encodes CASSPGTSSYNEQFF.

This clone was detected once. The CDR3 coding sequence is TGTGCCTGGACCGCGGAATTCACTGAAGCTTTCTTT. It translates to CAWTAEFTEAFF. The chain recombines TRBV30 with TRBJ1-1, with D hard to call. The CDR3 sequence is 12 residues long. The ends were cut back, 4 bases at V and 4 bases at J, with 10 bases in the middle. The germline V gene encodes CDR1 GTSNPN and CDR2 SVGIG (reference sequence).

The V call is TRBV14, the J call TRBJ1-2; weak D call: TRBD1 (5 bases). The CDR3 is 13 residues long. Germline lookup yields CDR1 SGHDN and CDR2 FVKESK. V was trimmed by 4 bases and J by 7 bases, leaving 13 bases between them. CDR3 region: CASSLGTPGGYTF. CDR3 in DNA: TGTGCCAGCAGCCTAGGGACTCCTGGTGGCTACACCTTC. Based on the CDR3 plus reference TRBV14 and TRBJ1-2, the full variable domain is EAGVTQFPSHSVIEKGQTVTLRCDPISGHDNLYWYRRVMGKEIKFLLHFVKESKQDESGMPNNRFLAERTGGTYSTLKVQPAELEDSGVYFCASSLGTPGGYTFGSGTRLTVV.

The chain links TRBV30 to TRBJ1-4, with TRBD1 matching over 7 bases. The trim removed 7 bases at V and 0 bases at J, leaving 11 bases unmatched. CDR1 GTSNPN and CDR2 SVGIG come from the germline V gene (reference sequence). The CDR3 consists of 16 residues. The CDR3 DNA sequence: TGTGCCTCGACGGACAGGACGCGATCAACTAATGAAAAACTGTTTTTT. Translating gives CASTDRTRSTNEKLFF. Looking up the rest from reference TRBV30 and TRBJ1-4 gives the full variable domain: SQTIHQWPATLVQPVGSPLSLECTVEGTSNPNLYWYRQAAGRGLQLLFYSVGIGQISSEVPQNLSASRPQDRQFILSSKKLLLSDSGFYLCASTDRTRSTNEKLFFGSGTQLSVL.

The V and J genes are TRBV19 and TRBJ2-5; 7 positions agree with TRBD1. CDR3 size: 11 residues. Germline CDR1 reads LNHDA; CDR2 reads SQIVND (reference sequence). Losses at the gene ends were 6 bases for V and 9 bases for J; bases not matched to a gene: 4. The CDR3 is CASSLTGAQYF. DNA of the CDR3: TGTGCCAGTAGCCTCACAGGGGCCCAGTACTTC.

V usage is TRBV19 and J usage is TRBJ1-5; a weak D match, TRBD1 (5 bases). V lost 1 base, J lost 4 bases, and 14 bases lay in between. CDR3 length: 16 residues. Germline values: CDR1 LNHDA, CDR2 SQIVND (reference sequence). The chain's CDR3 is CASSIGFGQGNQPQHF. The CDR3 nucleotides are TGTGCCAGTAGTATAGGATTCGGGCAGGGAAATCAGCCCCAGCATTTT.

The rearrangement uses TRBV9 and TRBJ2-7; TRBD1 agrees at 7 bases. Germline CDR1 is SGDLS and CDR2 is YYNGEE. The V segment lost 1 base and the J segment 5 bases; nucleotides outside the gene matches: 9. This CDR3 has 15 amino acids. The CDR3 nucleotides are TGTGCCAGCAGCGTACTCGGGGCCAGGGGGAACGAGCAGTACTTC. It specifies CASSVLGARGNEQYF.

J is TRBJ2-3 and V is TRBV5-1; D is unresolved. Germline CDR1 and CDR2: SGHRS and YFSETQ. This CDR3 contains 14 residues. Trimming left V 0 bases short and J 4 bases short, with 9 bases between. Here the CDR3 reads CASSLAPPADTQYF. CDR3 coding DNA: TGCGCCAGCAGCTTGGCCCCCCCCGCAGATACGCAGTATTTT.

The chain uses TRBV25-1 and TRBJ1-2, with D possibly TRBD1 on 5 matching bases. The germline gives CDR1 MGHDK, CDR2 SYGVNS. V gave up 5 bases and J gave up 0 bases, with 22 bases separating them. This CDR3 has 18 residues. CDR3 sequence (DNA): TGTGCCAGCAGTCCCCCGGGACTCGCTAGGGGAGCTAACTATGGCTACACCTTC. Amino acid sequence: CASSPPGLARGANYGYTF.

The CDR3 DNA sequence: TGTGCCAGCAGTACAGCGGGAGGGCCTAGGGTGCGCGAGCAGTACTTC. This translates into CASSTAGGPRVREQYF. This chain connects TRBV5-4 to TRBJ2-7; the match to TRBD2 covers 10 bases. Germline V lookup: CDR1 SGHNT, CDR2 YYREEE (reference sequence). Trimming cost V 5 bases and J 6 bases; bases outside gene matches: 14. The CDR3 extends over 16 amino acids.

The chain carries TRBV10-1 and TRBJ2-4; 13 bases line up with TRBD2. CDR3 length: 17 amino acids. V shed 3 bases and J 6 bases; nucleotides not matched to a gene: 8. The germline V gene encodes CDR1 WNHNN and CDR2 SYGVQD (reference sequence). The CDR3 loop is CASSDRGTSGTLNIQYF. The CDR3 DNA reads as TGCGCCAGCAGTGACCGCGGGACTAGCGGGACTCTAAACATTCAGTACTTC.

This clone was seen at least ten times. The V gene is TRBV6-1, the J gene TRBJ1-1; 8 positions match TRBD1. The trim removed 3 bases at V and 12 bases at J, leaving 9 bases unmatched. Germline CDR1 is MNHNS and CDR2 is SASEGT. The CDR3 length is 13 residues. The CDR3 region has the DNA TGTGCCAGCAGTGAGGGGCCCGGGACAGGAACTTTCTTT. This gives the protein CASSEGPGTGTFF.

The J gene is TRBJ1-2, the V gene TRBV7-8; 7 bases are shared with TRBD1. V was clipped by 1 base and J by 0 bases; unmatched bases: 2. This CDR3 is built from 15 residues. Per germline, CDR1 SGHVS and CDR2 FQNEAQ. The DNA for the CDR3 is TGTGCCAGCAGCTTAGATCAGGGGGCTAACTATGGCTACACCTTC. Protein product: CASSLDQGANYGYTF. The variable domain in full, completed from reference TRBV7-8 and TRBJ1-2, reads GAGVSQSPRYKVAKRGQDVALRCDPISGHVSLFWYQQALGQGPEFLTYFQNEAQLDKSGLPSDRFFAERPEGSVSTLKIQRTQQEDSAVYLCASSLDQGANYGYTFGSGTRLTVV.

This clone was picked up a small number of times. The chain is built from TRBV19 and TRBJ2-2, with 14 bases identical to TRBD2. The germline CDR1 and CDR2 sequences are LNHDA and SQIVND (reference sequence). V lost 5 bases to trimming and J lost 5 bases; unmatched junction nucleotides: 13. The CDR3 runs to 19 residues. CDR3: CASSAPPTSGRARTGELFF. DNA for the CDR3: TGTGCCAGTAGTGCCCCGCCGACTAGCGGGAGGGCGAGGACCGGGGAGCTGTTTTTT.

The gene calls are TRBV9 and TRBJ1-2; D possibly corresponds to TRBD1 (5 bases). V lost 3 bases to trimming and J lost 8 bases, with 17 bases between them. Germline V gene data show CDR1 as SGDLS and CDR2 as YYNGEE. The CDR3 has 14 amino acids. This CDR3 is CASSAGSPRGGYTF. The DNA of the CDR3 is TGTGCCAGCAGCGCGGGGAGCCCACGGGGGGGCTACACCTTC.